The 5 T cell receptor beta chains presented below share a single source sample, sequenced in a study of identical twins. TCRdb re-analysed the 5' RACE reads in MiXCR, keeping a single row per CDR3 protein. This sample has 650,000 to 750,000 distinct CDR3 sequences; around 20% occur once, and the top ten carry 4.3%. These data were also filed under a second study, of T cells expressing NK-cell markers.

The sample taken for sequencing was PBMCs. These receptors originate from a young woman in good health.

This clonotype came up many times. This sequence joins TRBV7-2 and TRBJ2-7; 7 nucleotides match TRBD1. Germline assignment: CDR1 SGHTA and CDR2 FQGNSA. The CDR3 runs 13 residues. The J segment lost 4 bases and the V segment lost 4 bases, leaving 4 bases of the junction unmatched. CDR3 sequence reads: CASSSQTGYEQYF. The DNA of the CDR3 is TGTGCCAGCAGCTCACAGACAGGGTACGAGCAGTACTTC.

In this sample, this clonotype turned up a few times. This chain connects TRBV5-1 to TRBJ1-2; D is possibly TRBD1 (5 bases). Trimming left V 0 bases short and J 7 bases short, with 7 bases between. Germline V gene data show CDR1 as SGHRS and CDR2 as YFSETQ. This CDR3 region has 12 residues. CDR3 region: CASSLVDSGYTF. CDR3 nucleotides: TGCGCCAGCAGCTTGGTCGACAGTGGCTACACCTTC.

The V call is TRBV6-5, the J call TRBJ1-6; 7 nucleotides line up with TRBD1. Per the germline V gene, CDR1 is MNHEY and CDR2 is SVGAGI. The V segment lost 0 bases and the J segment 5 bases; nucleotides outside the gene matches: 4. The CDR3 contains 16 residues. This CDR3 reads CASSYSGTADNSPLHF. The CDR3 DNA reads TGTGCCAGCAGTTACTCCGGGACAGCGGATAATTCACCCCTCCACTTT.

The table lists this clonotype with a few counts. This chain links TRBV29-1 with TRBJ2-5; TRBD2 matches 9 bases. CDR1 SQVTM and CDR2 ANQGSEA come from the germline V gene. The junction had 2 bases not matched to a gene; V was cut back by 7 bases and J by 2 bases. There are 12 residues in the CDR3. The CDR3 reads CSGGRAQETQYF. DNA for the CDR3: TGCAGCGGCGGGAGGGCACAAGAGACCCAGTACTTC.

This clonotype has at least ten counts. This chain connects TRBV10-3 to TRBJ2-3; no clear D. CDR3 length: 12 amino acids. Germline-derived CDR1 and CDR2 are ENHRY and SYGVKD. V was cut by 7 bases and J by 1 base, with 6 bases left in between. In nucleotides, the CDR3 is TGTGCCATCACGATGGGCACAGATACGCAGTATTTT. Its translation: CAITMGTDTQYF.